This T cell receptor (beta chain) was documented in a study of blood T cells in healthy people across ages (dated by TCRdb to between 2014 and 2017). Background on the whole study: In model experiments, template switching captured about one uniquely barcoded TCR beta cDNA molecule for every two T cells. The donors were split into four age groups: young (average about 16 years), middle-aged (around 40), aged (62) and long-lived (roughly 77). The study measured age-related changes in TCR beta repertoire diversity using deep sequencing normalized with unique cDNA molecular identifiers. To avoid experimental bias, donors of different ages were spread randomly across the sequencing lanes. Using the same blood draw, the study looked at two additional independent replicas of 1 million unique cDNA reads for two donors, one aged 18 to 30 and the other aged 80 or older. What the work shows at the level of the full study, not this receptor alone: Observed TCR beta diversity per million T cells fell roughly linearly with age, and a significant reduction was already apparent by age roughly 40. A strong correlation was found between observed TCR beta diversity and the percentage of naive T cells measured by flow cytometry. Since profiling was done on bulk unsorted PBMCs, naive and antigen-experienced compartments could not be conclusively compared. Total diversity estimates from one million sequenced T cells were considered lower bounds and underestimates. Because the CMV infection status of the donors was unknown, age-related changes in expanded clonotypes may potentially have been confounded. The long-lived group showed more naive CD4+ T cells, fewer expanded clones and increased TCR diversity than the aged group, suggesting age selection.

The CDR3 holds 17 amino acids from the cysteine to the phenylalanine. The sequence is cut down to CDR3 DNA, 51 bases in frame from base 1. Sequences MDHEN (CDR1) and SYDVKM (CDR2) are obtained from the germline V gene. V is cut by 2 bases and J by 6 bases, and the space between the germline ends is 19 bases. Library creation used 5' RACE. The second PCR ran for about 6 to 11 cycles and used a J-beta primer mix along with a sample-barcoded 5' primer. A template-switch 5' adaptor carrying 12 random nucleotides introduced a unique molecular identifier onto each TCR beta cDNA molecule. Each sample yielded at least 2.5 million CDR3-containing paired-end reads. First-strand cDNA synthesis was performed from all RNA using the Mint cDNA synthesis kit, with priming by a TRBC-specific oligonucleotide. Following uracil-DNA glycosylase treatment, all cDNA underwent a first 18-cycle PCR with the universal primers M1SS and BC2_uni_R. The study's own analysis went as follows. For normalization, 1 million high-quality reads were randomly selected from each sample, with every read carrying a distinct molecular identifier. Instead of being binned into consensus sequences, reads with shared molecular identifiers were discarded. MiTCR, run with a Q25 quality threshold and the strictest error-elimination algorithm, handled CDR3 identification, clonotype clustering and error correction. A nonparametric unseen species model with Euler transformation was used to estimate lower-bound total TCR beta diversity. In-frame beta chains were kept once TCRdb had trimmed the public reads at Q25 with fastp and called clones with MiXCR. Under each unique CDR3 protein, matching rows form one entry showing the most common genes and DNA. What appears here as the V and J calls and clone size reflects TCRdb's work, not the paper's. This sample is represented by around 1,900,000 distinct CDR3 sequences; about two fifths of them were singletons. Together, the top ten hold approximately 22% of the sample.

With respect to this clonotype: The antigen it recognizes is unknown. No qualities accompany the bases; no much larger clone lies one base away.

The donors were a few dozen Caucasian individuals from Russia, aged roughly 6 to 95 years, who were systemically healthy. About 9.1 milliliters of peripheral blood were collected from each donor into EDTA-treated Vacutainer tubes. PBMCs were isolated by Ficoll-Paque density-gradient centrifugation, with at least 6.5 million obtained per sample. Trizol reagent was used to extract total RNA from PBMCs, with at least 6 micrograms per sample. Naive CD45RAhigh/CD27high T cell percentages were measured by flow cytometry on a PBMC aliquot from every donor. The chain uses TRBV28 and TRBJ2-2; too little of a D gene remains to name it. This clonotype was obtained from a human donor in good health. Sequences were obtained from blood. The DNA sequence is as follows: TGTGCCAGCAGTTTACGGGTTGGGGTTACGATTCCCGGGGAGCTGTTTTTT. This translates into CASSLRVGVTIPGELFF.